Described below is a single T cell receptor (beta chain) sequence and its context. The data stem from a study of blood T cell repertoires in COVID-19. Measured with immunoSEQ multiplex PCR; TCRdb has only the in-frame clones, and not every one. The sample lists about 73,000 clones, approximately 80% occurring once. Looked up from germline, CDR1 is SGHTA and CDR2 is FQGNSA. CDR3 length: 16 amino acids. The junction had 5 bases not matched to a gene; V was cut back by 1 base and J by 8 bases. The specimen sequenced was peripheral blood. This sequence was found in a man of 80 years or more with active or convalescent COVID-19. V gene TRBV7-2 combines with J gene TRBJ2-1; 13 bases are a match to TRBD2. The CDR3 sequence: CASSLGRTSGGDEQFF. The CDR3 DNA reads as TGTGCCAGCAGCTTAGGCCGGACTAGCGGGGGTGATGAGCAGTTCTTC.